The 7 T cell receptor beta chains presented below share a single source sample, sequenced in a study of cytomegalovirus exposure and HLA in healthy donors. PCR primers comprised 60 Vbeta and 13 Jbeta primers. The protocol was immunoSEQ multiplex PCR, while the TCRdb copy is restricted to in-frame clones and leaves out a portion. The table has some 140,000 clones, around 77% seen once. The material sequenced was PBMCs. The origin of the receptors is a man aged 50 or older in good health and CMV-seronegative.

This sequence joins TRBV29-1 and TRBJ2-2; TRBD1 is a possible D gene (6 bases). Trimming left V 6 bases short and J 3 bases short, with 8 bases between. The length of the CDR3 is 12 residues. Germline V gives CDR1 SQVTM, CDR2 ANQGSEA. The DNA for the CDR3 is TGCAGCGTCGGACAGTACACCGGGGAGCTGTTTTTT. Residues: CSVGQYTGELFF.

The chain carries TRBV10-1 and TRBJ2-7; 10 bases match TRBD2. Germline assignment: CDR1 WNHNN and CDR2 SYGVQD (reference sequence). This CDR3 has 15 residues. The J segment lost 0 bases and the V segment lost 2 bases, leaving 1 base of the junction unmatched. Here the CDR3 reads CASSEGLAVSYEQYF. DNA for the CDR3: TGCGCCAGCAGTGAGGGACTAGCGGTCTCCTACGAGCAGTACTTC.

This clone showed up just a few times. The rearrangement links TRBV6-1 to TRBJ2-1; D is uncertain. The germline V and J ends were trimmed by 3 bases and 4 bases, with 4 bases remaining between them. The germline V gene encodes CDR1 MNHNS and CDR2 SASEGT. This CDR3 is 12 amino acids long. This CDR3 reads CASSEQYNEQFF. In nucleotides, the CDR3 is TGTGCCAGCAGTGAGCAGTACAATGAGCAGTTCTTC.

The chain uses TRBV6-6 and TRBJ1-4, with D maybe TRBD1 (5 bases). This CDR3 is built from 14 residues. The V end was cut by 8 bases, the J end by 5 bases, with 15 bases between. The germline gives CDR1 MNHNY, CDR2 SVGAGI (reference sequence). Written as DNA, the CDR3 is TGTGCCAGCTCCCAAACAAAGGGGAATGAAAAACTGTTTTTT. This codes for CASSQTKGNEKLFF.

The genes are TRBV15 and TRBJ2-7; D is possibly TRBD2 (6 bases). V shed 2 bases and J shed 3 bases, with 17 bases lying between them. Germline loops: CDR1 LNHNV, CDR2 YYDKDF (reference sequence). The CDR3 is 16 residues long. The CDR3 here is CATSRNAGTGDYEQYF. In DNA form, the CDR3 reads TGTGCCACCAGCAGAAACGCCGGGACTGGGGACTACGAGCAGTACTTC.

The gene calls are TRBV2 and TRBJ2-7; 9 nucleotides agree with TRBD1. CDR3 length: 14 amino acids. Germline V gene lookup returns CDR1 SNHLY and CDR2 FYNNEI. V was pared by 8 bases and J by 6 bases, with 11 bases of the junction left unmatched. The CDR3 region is CASAGTGILPEQYF. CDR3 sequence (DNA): TGTGCCAGCGCGGGGACAGGGATCTTACCCGAGCAGTACTTC.

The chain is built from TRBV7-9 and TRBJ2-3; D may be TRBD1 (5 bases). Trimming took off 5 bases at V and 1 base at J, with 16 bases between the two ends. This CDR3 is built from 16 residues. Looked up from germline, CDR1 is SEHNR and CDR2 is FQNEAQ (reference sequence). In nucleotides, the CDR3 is TGTGCCAGCAGCCAGAGGTATGGACAAGGCACAGATACGCAGTATTTT. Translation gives CASSQRYGQGTDTQYF.